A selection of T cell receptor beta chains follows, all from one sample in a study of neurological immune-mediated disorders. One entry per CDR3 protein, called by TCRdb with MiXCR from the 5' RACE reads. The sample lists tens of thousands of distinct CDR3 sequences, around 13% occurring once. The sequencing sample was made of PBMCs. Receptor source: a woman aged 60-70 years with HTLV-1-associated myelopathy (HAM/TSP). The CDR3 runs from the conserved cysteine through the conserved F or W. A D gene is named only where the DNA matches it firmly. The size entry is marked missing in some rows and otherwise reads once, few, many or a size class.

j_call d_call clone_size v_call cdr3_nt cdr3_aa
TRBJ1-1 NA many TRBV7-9 TGTGCCAGCAGCCCCGGGGGGCTGAACACTGAAGCTTTCTTT CASSPGGLNTEAFF
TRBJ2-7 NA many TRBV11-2 TGTGCCAGCAGCTTATGGACTGGGGAGCAGTACTTC CASSLWTGEQYF
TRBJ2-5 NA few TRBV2 TGTGCCAGCACCCAGGGGTACCAAGAGACCCAGTACTTC CASTQGYQETQYF
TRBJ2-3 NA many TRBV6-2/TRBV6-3 TGTGCCAGCAGTTGGGACCTGGGTCATACGCAGTATTTT CASSWDLGHTQYF
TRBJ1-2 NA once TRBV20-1 TGCAGTGCTAGGCCAACAGGGAACTATTGCTACACCTTC CSARPTGNYCYTF
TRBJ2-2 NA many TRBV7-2 TGTGCCAGCAGCTTAGCCAGGGACACCGGGGAGCTGTTTTTT CASSLARDTGELFF
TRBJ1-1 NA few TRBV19 TGTGCCAGTAGTACGGGGGTACGCATGAACACTGAAGCTTTCTTT CASSTGVRMNTEAFF
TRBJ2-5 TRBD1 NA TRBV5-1 TGCGCCAGCAGATCGGGACAGCGTCAAGAGACCCAGTACTTC CASRSGQRQETQYF
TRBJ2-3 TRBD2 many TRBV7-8 TGTGCCAGCAGCTTCGGGGGGGGGATCCATACGCAGTATTTT CASSFGGGIHTQYF
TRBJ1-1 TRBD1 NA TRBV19 TGTGCCAGTAGTTACCGGGACAGGGTTCTGAACACTGAAGCTTTCTTT CASSYRDRVLNTEAFF
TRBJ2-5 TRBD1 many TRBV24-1 TGTGCCACCAGTGACCCACACAGGGGCCAAGAGACCCAGTACTTC CATSDPHRGQETQYF
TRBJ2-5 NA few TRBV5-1 TGCGCCAGCAGCTTCGGGGGCGCGGAGACCCAGTACTTC CASSFGGAETQYF
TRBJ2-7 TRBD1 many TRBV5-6 TGTGCCAGCAGCCCGAGGGGGCAGTTAGCTACCTACGAGCAGTACTTC CASSPRGQLATYEQYF
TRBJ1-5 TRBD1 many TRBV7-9 TGTGCCAGCAGCTTCGGAATAGGGACAGACGGTCAGCCCCAGCATTTT CASSFGIGTDGQPQHF
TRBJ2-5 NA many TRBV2 TGTGCCAGCAGGTTATCAGGGGCGGAGACCCAGTACTTC CASRLSGAETQYF
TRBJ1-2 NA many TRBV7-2 TGTGCCAGCAGCTTCGCGTCTCCCGCGGCTAACTATGGCTACACCTTC CASSFASPAANYGYTF
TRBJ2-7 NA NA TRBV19 TGTGCCAGTAGTATAGGGCCCCTCTACGAGCAGTACTTC CASSIGPLYEQYF
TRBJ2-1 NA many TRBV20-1 TGCAGTGCTGCAGATAATGAGCAGTTCTTC CSAADNEQFF
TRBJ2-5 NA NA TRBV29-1 TGCAGCGTTGATGAGGGGTTGGGAGAGACCCAGTACTTC CSVDEGLGETQYF
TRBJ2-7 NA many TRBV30 TGTGCCTGGAGAGTACAGGGCTCCTACGAGCAGTACTTC CAWRVQGSYEQYF
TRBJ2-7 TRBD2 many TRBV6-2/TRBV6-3 TGTGCCAGCGGAAAAACGGGAGGGACCTACGAGCAGTACTTC CASGKTGGTYEQYF
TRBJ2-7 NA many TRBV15 TGTGCCACCAGCCCGCAGGGGACGGGCTACGAGCAGTACTTC CATSPQGTGYEQYF
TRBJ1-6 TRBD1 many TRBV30 TGTGCCTGGAGGACAGGGTGGAATTCACCCCTCCACTTT CAWRTGWNSPLHF
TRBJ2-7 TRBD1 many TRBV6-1 TGTGCCAGCGGAGTAACAGGGGTAGACGAGCAGTACTTC CASGVTGVDEQYF
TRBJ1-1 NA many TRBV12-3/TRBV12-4 TGTGCCAGCAGTTCCCCCCCCACTGAAGCTTTCTTT CASSSPPTEAFF
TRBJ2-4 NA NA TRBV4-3 TGCGCCAGCAGCCAAACAGTGGGGGGGCTGTCGGATGGGGCCAAAAACATTCAGTACTTC CASSQTVGGLSDGAKNIQYF
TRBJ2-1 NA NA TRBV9 TGTGCCAGCAGCGTAGAGGGCCTTCATCGCAGCAATGAGCAGTTCTTC CASSVEGLHRSNEQFF
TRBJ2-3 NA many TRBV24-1 TGTGCCACCAGTGAGACCGGAGAGGCATGGACCACAGATACGCAGTATTTT CATSETGEAWTTDTQYF
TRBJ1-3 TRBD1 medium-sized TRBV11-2 TGTGCCAGCAGCTCCGGACAGGAAGGTGGAAACACCATATATTTT CASSSGQEGGNTIYF
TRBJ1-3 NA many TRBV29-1 TGCAGCGCAGCTACCGGGGGTGGAGGAAACACCATATATTTT CSAATGGGGNTIYF
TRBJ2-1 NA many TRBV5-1 TGCGCCAGCAGCCAAGACAATTATGAGCAGTTCTTC CASSQDNYEQFF
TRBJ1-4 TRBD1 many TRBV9 TGTGCCAGCAGCGCCGGACAGGGTTGGGAAAAACTGTTTTTT CASSAGQGWEKLFF
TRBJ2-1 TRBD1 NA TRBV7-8 TGTGCCAGCAGCTTGGACAGGGAGGTGGGCAATGAGCAGTTCTTC CASSLDREVGNEQFF
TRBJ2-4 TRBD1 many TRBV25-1 TGTGCCAGCAGTGAAATCCAGGGGGTCGGGGCCAAAAACATTCAGTACTTC CASSEIQGVGAKNIQYF
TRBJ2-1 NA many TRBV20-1 TGCAGTGCTTCGCGACAGCACAATGAGCAGTTCTTC CSASRQHNEQFF
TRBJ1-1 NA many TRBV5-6 TGTGCCAGCAGCTTGGCCGGGCTTCTGAACACTGAAGCTTTCTTT CASSLAGLLNTEAFF
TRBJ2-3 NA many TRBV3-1 TGTGCCAGCAGCCAAGGAGGAATAAGCGGAATTAACACAGATACGCAGTATTTT CASSQGGISGINTDTQYF
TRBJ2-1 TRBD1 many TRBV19 TGTGCCAGTAGTATGGGACAGAACAATGAGCAGTTCTTC CASSMGQNNEQFF
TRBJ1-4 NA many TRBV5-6 TGTGCCAGCAGCTTTGACACGGGGCAGACTAATGAAAAACTGTTTTTT CASSFDTGQTNEKLFF
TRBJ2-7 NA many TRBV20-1 TGCAGTGCTAGAGGGGGGAGAACGAACTACGAGCAGTACTTC CSARGGRTNYEQYF
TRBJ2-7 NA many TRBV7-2 TGTGCCAGCAGCTCTCGTCCCAGGGACGAGCAGTACTTC CASSSRPRDEQYF
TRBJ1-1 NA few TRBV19 TGTGCCAGTAGTTCAACAGGGAACACTGAAGCTTTCTTT CASSSTGNTEAFF
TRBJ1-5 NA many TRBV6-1 TGTGCCAGCATGGGGAAGGGGCGACAGCCCCAGCATTTT CASMGKGRQPQHF
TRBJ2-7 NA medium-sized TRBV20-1 TGCAGTGCTTGGGCGGCGGGTGTTAGCTCCTACGAGCAGTACTTC CSAWAAGVSSYEQYF